A single T cell receptor beta chain is shown here with its context. The data were taken from a study of cytomegalovirus exposure and HLA in healthy donors. The CDR3 length is 14 residues. The germline V gene encodes CDR1 MNHEY and CDR2 SVGAGI. V lost 5 bases, J lost 4 bases, and 4 bases stayed unmatched. The PCR was carried out with 60 Vbeta primers and 13 Jbeta primers. Assay: immunoSEQ multiplex PCR; the TCRdb copy retains only in-frame clones and omits some. The profile shows under 110,000 clones, over 60% of them singletons. The rearrangement uses TRBV6-5 and TRBJ1-3, with TRBD1 matching over 8 bases. The origin of this receptor is a woman in her fifties or sixties in good health and CMV-seropositive. Material for sequencing was PBMCs. CDR3: CASSTGTGGNTIYF. In DNA, the CDR3 is TGTGCCAGCAGTACCGGGACAGGAGGAAACACCATATATTTT.